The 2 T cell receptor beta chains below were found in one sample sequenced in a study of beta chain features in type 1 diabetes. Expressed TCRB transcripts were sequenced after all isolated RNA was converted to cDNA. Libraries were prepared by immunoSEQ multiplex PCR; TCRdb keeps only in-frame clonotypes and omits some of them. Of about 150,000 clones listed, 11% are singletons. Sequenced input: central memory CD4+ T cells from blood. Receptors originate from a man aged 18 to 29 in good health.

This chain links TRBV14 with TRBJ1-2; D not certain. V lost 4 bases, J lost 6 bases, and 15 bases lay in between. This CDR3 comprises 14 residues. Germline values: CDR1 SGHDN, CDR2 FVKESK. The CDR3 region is CASSRAGRSNGYTF. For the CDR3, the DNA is TGTGCCAGCAGCCGAGCAGGCAGGTCCAATGGCTACACCTTC.

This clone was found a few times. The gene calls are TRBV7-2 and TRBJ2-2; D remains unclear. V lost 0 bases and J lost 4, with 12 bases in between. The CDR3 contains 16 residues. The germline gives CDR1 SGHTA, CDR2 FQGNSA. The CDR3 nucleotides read TGTGCCAGCAGCTTAGCGGGGTCGGGCGGCACCGGGGAGCTGTTTTTT. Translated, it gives CASSLAGSGGTGELFF.